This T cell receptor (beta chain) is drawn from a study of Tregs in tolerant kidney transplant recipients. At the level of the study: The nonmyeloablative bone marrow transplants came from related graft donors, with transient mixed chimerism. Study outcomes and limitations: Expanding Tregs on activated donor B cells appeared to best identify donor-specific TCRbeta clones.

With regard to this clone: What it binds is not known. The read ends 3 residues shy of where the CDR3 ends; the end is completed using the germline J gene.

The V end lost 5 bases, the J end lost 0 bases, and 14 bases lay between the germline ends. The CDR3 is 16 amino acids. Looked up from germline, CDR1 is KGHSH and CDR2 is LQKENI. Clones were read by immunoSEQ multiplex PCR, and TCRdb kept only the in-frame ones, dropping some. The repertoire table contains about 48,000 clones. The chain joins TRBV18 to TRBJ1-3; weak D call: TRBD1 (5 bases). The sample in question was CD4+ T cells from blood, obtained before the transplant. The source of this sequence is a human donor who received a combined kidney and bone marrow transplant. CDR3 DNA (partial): TGTGCCAGCTCAACGGACACGGCAAGCTCTGGAAACACC. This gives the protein CASSTDTASSGNT. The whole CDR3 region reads CASSTDTASSGNTIYF.